This T cell receptor beta chain was captured by sequencing in a study of human T cells and chemical hapten exposure (dated by TCRdb to about 2021). Describing the broader study: Libraries were combined into a pool for sequencing, and differences in TCR yield between samples came mainly from small differences in library volumes within the pool. The study tracked peripheral blood TCR repertoire changes in vivo during primary and secondary sensitization to the hapten diphenylcyclopropenone (DPC) in alopecia patients. From each blood RNA sample, both TCR alpha and TCR beta chains were sequenced. General study outcomes and caveats: No change with DPC sensitization was found in the number of TCRs above 1 in 1000 frequency, and no evidence of global repertoire structure alterations was found. After repeated subsampling, the strength of the expansion versus patch-test correlation and the threshold at which it became significant changed.

Libraries were made using RACE. Data came from a NextSeq 500. During library preparation, unique molecular identifiers were attached to individual cDNA molecules so that TCRs could be counted in a quantitative, reproducible way. The authors' analysis ran thus. The median number of TCRs per sample was over 85,000, ranging from roughly 20,000 to 700,000. The Decombinator software suite was used to annotate the V, J and CDR3 of the TCR reads. For PS versus PT1 abundance plots, all samples were subsampled to the same number of TCRs (28,000). TCRs were defined as expanded if absent before sensitization and observed at least eight times at the 2-week time point. The public reads were quality trimmed at Q25 with fastp and then assembled into clones with MiXCR by TCRdb, keeping productive beta chains. Rows merge per CDR3 protein into single entries with the most common DNA and genes. In this record, the V and J calls reflect TCRdb's handling and not the investigators' own analysis. The sample records around 70,000 distinct CDR3 sequences, 5.5% to 7.5% of which are singletons. 3% to 3.5% of the sample is held by the ten biggest clonotypes.

Comments on this clonotype: Its antigen has not been determined. No base-level quality is on record; no much larger clone is a single base apart.

Read against the paper, the sample's time point label means: healthy volunteer bleed at 6 weeks. Total RNA was isolated from unfractionated whole blood collected in Tempus Blood RNA tubes. As TCR sequencing controls, roughly five healthy volunteers were used, with blood taken at day 0, 2 weeks and 6 weeks. The germline V gene (reference sequence) sets CDR1 to SGHNT and CDR2 to YYREEE. The CDR3 measures 14 amino acids from cysteine to phenylalanine. Solely the CDR3 DNA is kept, with 42 bases framed from the first base. Trimming accounts for 2 bases at V and 2 bases at J, while the number of junction bases matched to no gene is 2.

What was sequenced was whole blood. The sequence derives from a female donor in good health. Some clones in this sample may be carry-over from other donors' samples. The V gene is TRBV5-4 and the J gene is TRBJ1-2; 8 central nucleotides agree with TRBD1. The DNA sequence follows: TGTGCCAGCAGCTTAGGACAGGGAAACTATGGCTACACCTTC. Its protein reads: CASSLGQGNYGYTF.